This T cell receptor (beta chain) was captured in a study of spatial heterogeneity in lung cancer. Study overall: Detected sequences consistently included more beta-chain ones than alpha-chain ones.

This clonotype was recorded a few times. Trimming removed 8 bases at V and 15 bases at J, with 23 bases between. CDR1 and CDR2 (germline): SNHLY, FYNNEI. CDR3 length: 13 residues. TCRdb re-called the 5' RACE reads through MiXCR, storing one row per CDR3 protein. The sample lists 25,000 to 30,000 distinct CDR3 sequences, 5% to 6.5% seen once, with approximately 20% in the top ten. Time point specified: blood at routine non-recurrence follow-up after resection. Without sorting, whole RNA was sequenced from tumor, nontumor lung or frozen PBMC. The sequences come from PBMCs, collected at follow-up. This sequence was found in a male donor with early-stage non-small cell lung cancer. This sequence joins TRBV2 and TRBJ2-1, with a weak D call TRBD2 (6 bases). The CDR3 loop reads CASDRGRRDWVFF. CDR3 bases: TGTGCCAGCGATAGAGGTAGAAGGGACTGGGTGTTCTTC.